The clone carrying this T cell receptor (beta chain) was recorded only once. V was trimmed by 9 bases and J by 5 bases, leaving 10 bases between them. This CDR3 spans 11 amino acids. An amount of RNA that ranged from roughly 0.45 to 1 ug was reverse transcribed with random hexamers. The immunoSEQ assay covered 54 Vbeta and 13 Jbeta segments for CDR3. Using its own MiXCR run on the immunoSEQ multiplex PCR reads, TCRdb lists one record per CDR3 protein. The data show a few hundred thousand distinct CDR3 sequences, 95% seen once. This sample was included in a study of CD8 T cells in Susac syndrome. Sequencing of TCR beta, carried out with a high-throughput approach, was applied to CD8+ and CD4+ T cells from the blood. Treatment-naive patients with stable or active relapsing-remitting disease were the multiple sclerosis controls. In contrast to the negatively isolated CD8+ and CD4+ T cells, TEMRA cells were FACS-enriched.

This chain uses TRBV23-1 with TRBJ1-1; D remains ambiguous. TRBV23-1 is classed as an ORF, of uncertain function. The source is a human donor with multiple sclerosis. Sequencing was done on a sample of CD4+ T cells from PBMCs. The CDR3 DNA sequence: TGCGCCAGGTCCGGAGGGACTGAAGCTTTCTTT. Protein product: CARSGGTEAFF.